This paragraph covers one TCR beta chain sequence. Its target is not known. CDR1 is SGHAT and CDR2 is FQNNGV in the germline V gene. The CDR3 extends over 17 amino acids. The V gene lost 4 bases and the J gene lost 4 bases, with 20 bases spanning the gap. MiXCR was run by TCRdb on the reads, yielding one entry per CDR3 protein. Of roughly 860,000 distinct CDR3 sequences listed, approximately 32% were seen once; the top ten hold 9.5% to 15%. This entry belongs to a study of T cell repertoires in cytomegalovirus infection. The overall study: Alongside well-studied HLA-B-restricted CMV epitopes, recently identified HLA-C-restricted CMV epitopes were also used.

Study-wide results and limits: The study found HLA-C-restricted CMV-specific TCR beta clonotypes dominating the ex vivo response.

This clonotype was obtained from a human donor in good health (CMV status not recorded). Some clones in this sample may be carry-over from other donors' samples. The material sequenced was cultured CD8+ T cells from PBMCs, taken from culture after CMV antigen stimulation. V is TRBV11-2 and J is TRBJ2-1; tentatively, D is TRBD2 (7 bases). The chain's CDR3 is CASSSAVAGAYYNEQFF. The CDR3 DNA reads TGTGCCAGCAGCTCGGCCGTGGCGGGGGCCTATTACAATGAGCAGTTCTTC.